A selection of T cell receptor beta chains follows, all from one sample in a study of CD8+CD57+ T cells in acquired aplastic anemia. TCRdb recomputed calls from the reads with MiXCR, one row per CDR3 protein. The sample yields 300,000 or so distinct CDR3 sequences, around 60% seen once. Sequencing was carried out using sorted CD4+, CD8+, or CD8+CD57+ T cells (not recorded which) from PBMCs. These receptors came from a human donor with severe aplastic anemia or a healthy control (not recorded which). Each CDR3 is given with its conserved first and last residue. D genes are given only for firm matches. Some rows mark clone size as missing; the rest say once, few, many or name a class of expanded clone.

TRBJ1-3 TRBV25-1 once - TGTGCCAGCAGTGTACGGGGGCAGACTGGAAACACCATATATTTT CASSVRGQTGNTIYF
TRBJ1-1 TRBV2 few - TGTGCCAGCAGTGTCGCTCAGATGAACACTGAAGCTTTCTTT CASSVAQMNTEAFF
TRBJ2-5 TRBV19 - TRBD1 TGTGCCAGTAGTGGGGACAGTTCCAGGGGAGAGACCCAGTACTTC CASSGDSSRGETQYF
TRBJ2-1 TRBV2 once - TGTGCCAGCAGTGAGGAGGAGTCTTCCTACAATGAGCAGTTCTTC CASSEEESSYNEQFF
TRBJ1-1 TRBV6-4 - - TGTGCCAGCAGTGAGTGGTTGGGGAACACTGAAGCTTTCTTT CASSEWLGNTEAFF
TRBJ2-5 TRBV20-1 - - TGCAGCGCAGGCGGGCCGGGGCTTGTCTTC CSAGGPGLVF
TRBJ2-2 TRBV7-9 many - TGTGCCAGCAGTCAGGACGCCCCAATTCAGGCCGGGGAGCTGTTTTTT CASSQDAPIQAGELFF
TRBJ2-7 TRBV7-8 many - TGTGCCAGCAGCCTAGGTTCGGGTTACTACGAGCAGTACTTC CASSLGSGYYEQYF
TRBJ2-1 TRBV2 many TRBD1 TGTGCCAGCAGCTTGATTTACGGGACAGGGGTGAACCTCGGGCGCGATGAGCAGTTCTTC CASSLIYGTGVNLGRDEQFF
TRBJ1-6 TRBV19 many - TGTGCCAGTAGTATAGGACAGAACCGTTCACCCCTCCACTTT CASSIGQNRSPLHF
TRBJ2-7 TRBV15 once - TGTGCCACCAGCAGAGTGGGTAGCGGCAGAGACTACGAGCAGTACTTC CATSRVGSGRDYEQYF
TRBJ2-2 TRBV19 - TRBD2 TGTGCCAGTAGGTTAGCGGGAGGGTTTAGGGGCACCGGGGAGCTGTTTTTT CASRLAGGFRGTGELFF
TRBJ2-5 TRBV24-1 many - TGTGCCACCAGTGATTTTGTCGGTGCAAATGGTTTCGAGACCCAGTACTTC CATSDFVGANGFETQYF
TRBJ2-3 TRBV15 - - TGTGCCACCAGCAGGGCCGACATTAGCACAGATACGCAGTATTTT CATSRADISTDTQYF
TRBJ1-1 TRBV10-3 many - TGTGCCATCACCTGGGAGAGAAACACTGAAGCTTTCTTT CAITWERNTEAFF
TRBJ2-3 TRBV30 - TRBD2 TGTGCCTGGAGTCCACTAGCGGGACGCACAGATACGCAGTATTTT CAWSPLAGRTDTQYF
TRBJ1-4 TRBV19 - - TGTGCCAGTAGTATAGGGGGAACTAATGAAAAACTGTTTTTT CASSIGGTNEKLFF
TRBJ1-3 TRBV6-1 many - TGTGCCAGCAGTGAAGCCCACACCATATATTTT CASSEAHTIYF
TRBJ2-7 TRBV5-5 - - TGTGCCAGCAGCCGAGCAGGGATCTTAGAGCAGTACTTC CASSRAGILEQYF
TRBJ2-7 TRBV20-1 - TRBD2 TGCAGTGCTAGCGGGGGGTTCTCCTACGAGCAGTACTTC CSASGGFSYEQYF
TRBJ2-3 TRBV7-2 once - TGTGCCAGCAGCGGTCTGAGGGCAGATACGCAGTATTTT CASSGLRADTQYF
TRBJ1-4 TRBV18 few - TGTGCCAGCGGAGGACGCTCGGCAACTAATGAAAAACTGTTTTTT CASGGRSATNEKLFF
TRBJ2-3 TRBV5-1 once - TGCGCCAGCAGCTCGAGGGGACTTTCCGATACGCAGTATTTT CASSSRGLSDTQYF
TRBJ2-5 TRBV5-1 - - TGCGCCAGCAGCTCTTATCCGGGGGAGACCCAGTACTTC CASSSYPGETQYF
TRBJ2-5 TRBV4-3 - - TGCGCCAGCAGCCAAGACTCCCCTTCCGTCGAGGGGGAGACCCAGTACTTC CASSQDSPSVEGETQYF
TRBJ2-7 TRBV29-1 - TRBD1 TGCAGCGGTACCACAGGGGGCTACGAGCAGTACTTC CSGTTGGYEQYF
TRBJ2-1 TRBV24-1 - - TGTGCCACGGCAATGGGGGATCTGCAGTTCTTC CATAMGDLQFF
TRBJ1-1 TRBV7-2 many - TGTGCCAGCAGCTTAGCGGCAGGGCGGAACACTGAAGCTTTCTTT CASSLAAGRNTEAFF
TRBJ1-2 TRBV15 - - TGTGCCACCAGCAGAGTTTGGGGGGTCCGAGGCTACACCTTC CATSRVWGVRGYTF
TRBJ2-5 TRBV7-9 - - TGTGCCAGCAGCTTGGAGGGGGGCGCCAGTTTGGAGACCCAGTACTTC CASSLEGGASLETQYF
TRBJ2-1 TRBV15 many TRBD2 TGTGCCACCGAGTTGGCGGGGGGCCACGGGGATGAGCAGTTCTTC CATELAGGHGDEQFF
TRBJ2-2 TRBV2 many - TGTGCCAGCAGTGTTAGGGACACCACCGGGGAGCTGTTTTTT CASSVRDTTGELFF
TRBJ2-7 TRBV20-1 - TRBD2 TGCAGTGCTAAGACTAGCGGGAGGAACGAGCAGTACTTC CSAKTSGRNEQYF
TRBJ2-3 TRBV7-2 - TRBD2 TGTGCCAGCAGCTCCCAGGTAGTCAGCGGGGGAAATACGCAGTATTTT CASSSQVVSGGNTQYF
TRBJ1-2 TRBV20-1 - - TGCAGTGCTAGAGATCCACGCGGTTCCCTTTATGGCTACACCTTC CSARDPRGSLYGYTF
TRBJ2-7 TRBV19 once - TGTGCCAGTAGTATTGGGACAAACCACTACGAGCAGTACTTC CASSIGTNHYEQYF
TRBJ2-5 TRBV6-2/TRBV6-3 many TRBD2 TGTGCCAGCAGCCTTTATCTAGCGGGCGGCCAAGAGACCCAGTACTTC CASSLYLAGGQETQYF
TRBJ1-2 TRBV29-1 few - TGCAGCGTTGGAACAACGGGAAATGGCTACACCTTC CSVGTTGNGYTF
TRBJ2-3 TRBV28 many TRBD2 TGTGCCAGCAGACTAGCGGGGGCGGCAGATACGCAGTATTTT CASRLAGAADTQYF
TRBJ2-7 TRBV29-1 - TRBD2 TGCAGCGCTCTAAGCGGGAGGCGCTACGAGCAGTACTTC CSALSGRRYEQYF
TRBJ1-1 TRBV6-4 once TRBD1 TGTGCCAGCAGTGACCCCAGACAGGGACTTCGGAACACTGAAGCTTTCTTT CASSDPRQGLRNTEAFF
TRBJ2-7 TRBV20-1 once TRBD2 TGCAGTGCTACAGCGGGATTAAACTACGAGCAGTACTTC CSATAGLNYEQYF
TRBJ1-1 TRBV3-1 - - TGTGCCAGCAGCCCCCTAGGAGGGGTAACTGAAGCTTTCTTT CASSPLGGVTEAFF
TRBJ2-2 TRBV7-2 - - TGTGCCAGCAGCCCAACAACTGGGGAGCTGTTTTTT CASSPTTGELFF
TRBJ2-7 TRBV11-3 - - TGTGCCAGCAGCGGTAAAACAGAACAGTACTTC CASSGKTEQYF
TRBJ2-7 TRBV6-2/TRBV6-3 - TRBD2 TGTGCCATTCTCCCACGGGGGACTAGCGGGAGGAACACCTACGAGCAGTACTTC CAILPRGTSGRNTYEQYF